A selection of T cell receptor beta chains follows, all from one sample in a study of shared clonotypes between healthy human individuals. The method was immunoSEQ multiplex PCR; TCRdb's version includes in-frame clones alone and lacks a portion of them. The sample includes around 600,000 clones, about 95% of them seen just once. Sequencing was performed on naive CD8+ T cells sorted from blood. These receptors came from a woman between 25 and 40 years old in good health. Each CDR3 is given without its conserved first and last residue. D genes are given only for firm matches. Rows may omit the clone size; those that give it use once, few, many or a size class.

d_call: TRBD1; v_call: TRBV6-5; j_call: TRBJ2-3; clone_size: -; cdr3_aa: ASRGDRDTQY
d_call: -; v_call: TRBV28; j_call: TRBJ2-7; clone_size: -; cdr3_aa: ASSLSWGASYEQY
d_call: TRBD1; v_call: TRBV28; j_call: TRBJ1-1; clone_size: -; cdr3_aa: ASSADRVVPEAF
d_call: -; v_call: TRBV13; j_call: TRBJ2-1; clone_size: -; cdr3_aa: ASSFRHHKGNEQF
d_call: -; v_call: TRBV9; j_call: TRBJ2-1; clone_size: -; cdr3_aa: ASSVADSAEQF
d_call: TRBD2; v_call: TRBV7-9; j_call: TRBJ2-3; clone_size: -; cdr3_aa: ASTPPGRGSDTQY
d_call: -; v_call: TRBV27; j_call: TRBJ1-2; clone_size: -; cdr3_aa: ATYRGGYGYT
d_call: -; v_call: TRBV7-1; j_call: TRBJ2-1; clone_size: -; cdr3_aa: ASSLIGYNEQF
d_call: -; v_call: TRBV7-9; j_call: TRBJ1-4; clone_size: once; cdr3_aa: ASSTEEGVYEKLF
d_call: TRBD1; v_call: TRBV30; j_call: TRBJ1-2; clone_size: -; cdr3_aa: AWSSGTGSYGYT
d_call: TRBD1; v_call: TRBV2; j_call: TRBJ1-1; clone_size: -; cdr3_aa: ASSGWDRGDTEAF
d_call: TRBD1; v_call: TRBV7-2; j_call: TRBJ2-3; clone_size: -; cdr3_aa: ASSLTGGQADTQY